The 31 T cell receptor beta chains reported below all come from one sample, sequenced in a study of blood T cell repertoires in COVID-19. TCRdb's table, derived via immunoSEQ multiplex PCR, lists solely in-frame clones and lacks some. The profile covers under 150,000 clones, with 85% appearing a single time and about 13% taken by the ten largest. The sequenced sample was peripheral blood. These receptors all stem from a human donor in a cohort sampled during active COVID-19.

The chain couples TRBV20-1 to TRBJ2-5; D possibly corresponds to TRBD1 (6 bases). The CDR3 covers 11 residues. Trimming took off 1 base at V and 7 bases at J, with 7 bases between the two ends. Germline lookup yields CDR1 DFQATT and CDR2 SNEGSKA (reference sequence). CDR3 loop: CSARVGGTQYF. CDR3 DNA sequence: TGCAGTGCTAGAGTAGGGGGGACCCAGTACTTC.

The chain uses TRBV10-3 and TRBJ2-1; D might be TRBD1 (7 bases). The CDR3 runs 21 residues. Trimming cost V 2 bases and J 2 bases, with 28 bases left between them. Per the germline V gene, CDR1 is ENHRY and CDR2 is SYGVKD. This CDR3 is CAISERGRTGGVFLTYNEQFF. Written as DNA, the CDR3 is TGTGCCATCAGTGAGAGAGGGAGGACAGGAGGAGTTTTCTTGACCTACAATGAGCAGTTCTTC.

V gene TRBV4-2 combines with J gene TRBJ2-3, with D tentatively TRBD2 (6 bases). V lost 3 bases, J lost 2 bases, and 18 bases lay in between. Germline-derived CDR1 and CDR2 are LGHNA and YNFKEQ. This CDR3 contains 17 residues. As DNA, the CDR3 is TGTGCCAGCAGCCAGGAGAGGCTTCAGGGACTCACAGATACGCAGTATTTT. Residues: CASSQERLQGLTDTQYF.

The genes are TRBV6-5 and TRBJ2-3, with D hard to call. The CDR3 has 11 residues. Germline V gene sequence: CDR1 MNHEY, CDR2 SVGAGI. V was clipped by 6 bases and J by 5 bases, with 6 bases between them. The CDR3 nucleotides read TGTGCCAGCAGAGAGGTAGATACGCAGTATTTT. This encodes CASREVDTQYF.

J is TRBJ1-2 and V is TRBV29-1, with 9 bases fitting TRBD1. The CDR3 runs 14 residues. Germline V lookup: CDR1 SQVTM, CDR2 ANQGSEA. V shed 8 bases and J 2 bases; nucleotides not matched to a gene: 9. Written as DNA, the CDR3 is TGCAGCATAGCGCAGGACAGGGGAAACTATGGCTACACCTTC. This gives the protein CSIAQDRGNYGYTF.

In DNA, the CDR3 is TGTGCCAGTAGCAGGACTTCTAGCAATCAGCCCCAGCATTTT. Translated: CASSRTSSNQPQHF. The chain links TRBV19 to TRBJ1-5; D gene unclear. The germline CDR1 and CDR2 sequences are LNHDA and SQIVND (reference sequence). This CDR3 has 14 amino acids. V lost 6 bases, J lost 0 bases, and 9 bases lay in between.

This clone showed up just a few times. The chain has TRBV2 and TRBJ2-7, with a weak D call TRBD1 (5 bases). V shed 6 bases and J shed 2 bases, with 14 bases lying between them. There are 14 residues in the CDR3. CDR1 and CDR2 (germline): SNHLY, FYNNEI. The CDR3 loop reads CASRKVDNTYEQYF. The DNA of the CDR3 is TGTGCCAGCAGGAAGGTGGACAACACCTACGAGCAGTACTTC.

CDR3 sequence (DNA): TGTGCCAGCAGACCAACTAGCGGGGGGGCGGCTGAGCAGTTCTTC. Translation gives CASRPTSGGAAEQFF. The chain links TRBV28 to TRBJ2-1, with 13 bases lining up with TRBD2. The CDR3 has 15 amino acids. Germline V gene sequence: CDR1 MDHEN, CDR2 SYDVKM. J gave up 9 bases and V 6 bases, and 8 bases lay outside the gene matches.

This chain uses TRBV10-3 with TRBJ2-1; perhaps TRBD2 as D (6 bases). The V and J ends lost 3 bases and 7 bases respectively, with 16 bases between them. CDR1 and CDR2 from the germline V gene are ENHRY and SYGVKD. CDR3 length: 15 amino acids. CDR3 coding DNA: TGTGCCATCAGTGACCCCCTACGTGGGGGGAATGAGCAGTTCTTC. This codes for CAISDPLRGGNEQFF.

V is TRBV6-6 and J is TRBJ2-5; tentatively, D is TRBD1 (5 bases). CDR3 length: 13 residues. V was trimmed by 2 bases and J by 5 bases, leaving 9 bases between them. The V gene's germline CDR1 is MNHNY and CDR2 SVGAGI (reference sequence). Here the CDR3 DNA reads TGTGCCAGCAGTTACCAGGGTCGCGAGACCCAGTACTTC. This sequence encodes CASSYQGRETQYF.

J is TRBJ2-1 and V is TRBV14, with TRBD2 matching 7 bases. J gave up 4 bases and V 0 bases, and 6 bases lay outside the gene matches. The length of the CDR3 is 16 residues. CDR1 and CDR2 from the germline V gene are SGHDN and FVKESK. CDR3 DNA: TGTGCCAGCAGCCAAGAAGGGCGGGGGAAGTACAATGAGCAGTTCTTC. This gives the protein CASSQEGRGKYNEQFF.

This chain uses TRBV27 with TRBJ2-1; 7 bases are shared with TRBD2. Germline V CDR1 and CDR2: MNHEY, SMNVEV (reference sequence). The ends lost 7 bases at V and 1 base at J; junction bases unmatched: 4. The CDR3 contains 14 residues. CDR3 DNA sequence: TGTGCCAGCACAGTCGGGGGGTCCTACAATGAGCAGTTCTTC. Translating gives CASTVGGSYNEQFF.

The gene calls are TRBV2 and TRBJ1-4; D may be TRBD1 (5 bases). Germline loops: CDR1 SNHLY, CDR2 FYNNEI. Between the trimmed V and J ends, which lost 5 bases and 0 bases, there was a span of 16 bases. The CDR3 contains 17 residues. CDR3 sequence (DNA): TGTGCCAGCAGTTGGGATGAGCAGGGTCCAACTAATGAAAAACTGTTTTTT. Translated, it gives CASSWDEQGPTNEKLFF.

V is TRBV5-5 and J is TRBJ1-6; TRBD1 agrees at 7 bases. After removal of 0 bases from V and 5 bases from J, the junction contained 5 bases not matched to a gene. The V gene's germline CDR1 is SGHKS and CDR2 YYEKEE (reference sequence). This CDR3 has 16 amino acids. Here the CDR3 DNA reads TGTGCCAGCAGCTTGGTAACCGGGACAGATAATTCACCCCTCCACTTT. It codes for CASSLVTGTDNSPLHF.

This rearrangement joins TRBV11-2 to TRBJ1-5; the D gene is possibly TRBD1 (5 bases). This CDR3 contains 14 residues. Deletions cut 5 bases from V and 4 bases from J, with 12 bases between. Germline V CDR1 and CDR2: SGHAT, FQNNGV. The CDR3 spells CASSPGRGNQPQHF. In nucleotides, the CDR3 is TGTGCCAGCAGCCCCGGGAGGGGTAATCAGCCCCAGCATTTT.

V gene TRBV7-2 combines with J gene TRBJ2-2; 12 bases match TRBD2. The CDR3 covers 16 residues. Per germline, CDR1 SGHTA and CDR2 FQGNSA. Trimming took 5 bases from V and 2 from J; bases not matched to a gene: 3. The CDR3, as DNA: TGTGCCAGCAGCCCAGGACTAGCGGGAAACACCGGGGAGCTGTTTTTT. Translating gives CASSPGLAGNTGELFF. Full variable domain (outside the CDR3, taken from reference TRBV7-2 and TRBJ2-2): GAGVSQSPSNKVTEKGKDVELRCDPISGHTALYWYRQSLGQGLEFLIYFQGNSAPDKSGLPSDRFSAERTGGSVSTLTIQRTQQEDSAVYLCASSPGLAGNTGELFFGEGSRLTVL.

This clone was seen only once. The V gene is TRBV7-9, the J gene TRBJ1-2; a weak D match, TRBD1 (6 bases). This CDR3 is 15 amino acids long. Germline values: CDR1 SEHNR, CDR2 FQNEAQ (reference sequence). The ends were cut back, 6 bases at V and 4 bases at J, with 18 bases in the middle. The CDR3 reads CASSGATGALYGYTF. The CDR3 nucleotides read TGTGCCAGCAGTGGGGCGACAGGAGCTCTCTATGGCTACACCTTC.

The rearrangement joins TRBV20-1 to TRBJ2-3; tentative D call: TRBD1 (5 bases). Trimming left V 6 bases short and J 5 bases short, with 9 bases between. Germline CDR1 and CDR2: DFQATT and SNEGSKA (reference sequence). This CDR3 is 11 amino acids long. The CDR3 DNA reads TGCAGTGCAAGAACAGGAGATACGCAGTATTTT. It specifies CSARTGDTQYF.

This clone turned up a few times. The genes are TRBV19 and TRBJ1-1, with 10 bases fitting TRBD1. The length of the CDR3 is 16 residues. The trim removed 3 bases at V and 1 base at J, leaving 5 bases unmatched. Germline-derived CDR1 and CDR2 are LNHDA and SQIVND (reference sequence). The CDR3 sequence is CASSILTGGPNTEAFF. The DNA of the CDR3 is TGTGCCAGTAGTATCTTGACAGGGGGCCCGAACACTGAAGCTTTCTTT.

The rearrangement uses TRBV10-3 and TRBJ2-3, with 7 bases matching TRBD2. Trimming at V came to 10 bases and at J to 2 bases, leaving 9 bases not matched to a gene. CDR1 ENHRY and CDR2 SYGVKD come from the germline V gene. This CDR3 is 14 amino acids long. CDR3 nucleotides: TGTGCCACCGCCTCCGGGACTACCACAGATACGCAGTATTTT. Translating gives CATASGTTTDTQYF.

The CDR3 region is CASSLGGMGYEQYF. Written as DNA, the CDR3 is TGTGCCAGCAGCTTAGGCGGGATGGGGTACGAGCAGTACTTC. This chain links TRBV7-3 with TRBJ2-7; weak D call: TRBD2 (6 bases). The germline CDR1 and CDR2 sequences are SGHTA and FQGTGA. The CDR3 runs 14 residues. Trimming pared 2 bases from V and 4 bases from J, leaving 12 bases between.

This clone was counted once. The chain recombines TRBV5-1 with TRBJ1-2; 7 positions match TRBD1. Germline V lookup: CDR1 SGHRS, CDR2 YFSETQ. This CDR3 region has 14 residues. V was clipped by 4 bases and J by 4 bases; unmatched bases: 7. In DNA form, the CDR3 reads TGCGCCAGCAGCCCCCCGACAGGGTTCTATGGCTACACCTTC. It specifies CASSPPTGFYGYTF. Based on the CDR3 plus reference TRBV5-1 and TRBJ1-2, the full variable domain is KAGVTQTPRYLIKTRGQQVTLSCSPISGHRSVSWYQQTPGQGLQFLFEYFSETQRNKGNFPGRFSGRQFSNSRSEMNVSTLELGDSALYLCASSPPTGFYGYTFGSGTRLTVV.

The gene calls are TRBV6-1 and TRBJ1-5, with 12 positions matching TRBD1. CDR1 is MNHNS and CDR2 is SASEGT in the germline V gene. V trimming: 4 bases; J trimming: 3 bases; junction bases outside the gene matches: 10. This CDR3 is 18 amino acids long. CDR3 in amino acids: CASSGWDRGPSFNQPQHF. CDR3 nucleotide sequence: TGTGCCAGCAGTGGCTGGGACAGGGGGCCGTCGTTCAATCAGCCCCAGCATTTT.

This rearrangement joins TRBV19 to TRBJ1-4, with 9 bases aligning to TRBD1. Germline CDR1 reads LNHDA; CDR2 reads SQIVND (reference sequence). The CDR3 contains 14 residues. J gave up 8 bases and V 3 bases, and 4 bases lay outside the gene matches. The CDR3 spells CASSIDRGYEKLFF. As DNA, the CDR3 is TGTGCCAGTAGTATCGACAGGGGGTACGAAAAACTGTTTTTT.

This chain connects TRBV3-1 (or the pseudogene TRBV3-2) to TRBJ1-2; 10 bases fit TRBD1. Germline-derived CDR1 and CDR2 are LGHDT and YNNKEL (reference sequence). Unmatched junction bases numbered 23, after V lost 6 bases and J lost 4 bases. This CDR3 is built from 20 residues. CDR3 residues: CASRPSGPRTGGVIGYGYTF. CDR3 nucleotide sequence: TGTGCCAGCAGGCCCTCCGGTCCCCGGACAGGGGGTGTAATAGGCTATGGCTACACCTTC.

This clone was counted once. The chain carries TRBV3-1 (or the pseudogene TRBV3-2) and TRBJ1-1; the D is unclear. The CDR3 is made up of 12 amino acids. V lost 3 bases and J lost 11, with 13 bases in between. Germline V CDR1 and CDR2: LGHDT, YNNKEL (reference sequence). CDR3 sequence (DNA): TGTGCCAGCAGCCAGGCCGGGTCCCTCGCTTTCTTT. It translates to CASSQAGSLAFF.

The V call is TRBV5-1, the J call TRBJ2-1; D unclear. Germline values: CDR1 SGHRS, CDR2 YFSETQ. The CDR3 length is 14 residues. The V and J ends lost 3 bases and 7 bases respectively, with 14 bases between them. This CDR3 reads CASSWARKVNEQFF. CDR3 sequence (DNA): TGCGCCAGCAGCTGGGCAAGGAAAGTAAATGAGCAGTTCTTC.

This sequence joins TRBV7-8 and TRBJ2-2, with TRBD1 matching over 7 bases. This CDR3 region has 15 residues. Germline V gene lookup returns CDR1 SGHVS and CDR2 FQNEAQ. The V segment lost 8 bases and the J segment 0 bases; nucleotides outside the gene matches: 6. For the CDR3, the DNA is TGTGCCAGCTCCTGGACAGGTTCGAACACCGGGGAGCTGTTTTTT. This gives the protein CASSWTGSNTGELFF.

The rearrangement uses TRBV7-9 and TRBJ1-4; D gene unclear. The germline CDR1 and CDR2 sequences are SEHNR and FQNEAQ (reference sequence). V lost 0 bases, J lost 2 bases, and 10 bases lay in between. The CDR3 loop spans 16 amino acids. The chain's CDR3 is CASSLARGATNEKLFF. In DNA form, the CDR3 reads TGTGCCAGCAGCTTAGCGCGGGGTGCGACTAATGAAAAACTGTTTTTT.

This chain links TRBV4-3 with TRBJ1-4; 8 nucleotides agree with TRBD1. The V gene end was trimmed by 0 bases and the J gene end by 8 bases; junction bases not matched to a gene: 5. CDR3 length: 15 amino acids. Germline values: CDR1 LGHNA, CDR2 YSLEER. CDR3 nucleotides: TGCGCCAGCAGCCAAGAATCAGGGGGCAGGGAAAAACTGTTTTTT. Its protein is CASSQESGGREKLFF.

This clone was recorded once. The CDR3 reads CASSFSWAPATGEQFF. For the CDR3, the DNA is TGTGCCAGCAGTTTTTCCTGGGCCCCGGCTACAGGTGAGCAGTTCTTC. The genes are TRBV6-2 or TRBV6-3 and TRBJ2-1; a possible D gene is TRBD1 (5 bases). Deletions cut 4 bases from V and 9 bases from J, with 22 bases between. Looked up from germline, CDR1 is MNHEY and CDR2 is SVGEGT. The length of the CDR3 is 16 residues.